The rows below give T cell receptor beta chains drawn from one sample of a study of T cell responses to AZD1222 COVID-19 vaccine. Some clones are missing from TCRdb's copy, which holds only in-frame ones; the method was immunoSEQ multiplex PCR. The sample holds approximately 100,000 clones; roughly nine tenths are singletons and the top ten take 3.7%. This specimen consisted of peripheral blood, obtained on day 0 of AZD1222 vaccination. The receptor set was obtained from an adult in good health. Each CDR3 is given without its conserved first and last residue. The order of the fields is CDR3 protein, V gene, J gene, clone size. Rows give clone size only sometimes, using once, few, many, or a class for an expanded clone.

ASSLAPGAVATDTQY	TRBV5-1	TRBJ2-3	.
ASSQESRIDTEAF	TRBV4-3	TRBJ1-1	.
ASSQGGTGGGTGELF	TRBV4-1	TRBJ2-2	once
ASSLDPGQGYYGYT	TRBV11-2	TRBJ1-2	.
ASGLWGADGYT	TRBV12-5	TRBJ1-2	.
SASPDRMSYEQY	TRBV20-1	TRBJ2-7	.
SAERGGPDEQF	TRBV29-1	TRBJ2-1	.
ASSPTGVTDTQY	TRBV19	TRBJ2-3	.
ASSQDWGDYGYT	TRBV3-1/TRBV3-2	TRBJ1-2	few
ASTSLEGLYNEQF	TRBV9	TRBJ2-1	.